What follows describes a single TCR beta chain. The trim removed 4 bases at V and 0 bases at J, leaving 12 bases unmatched. Germline CDR1 and CDR2: GTSNPN and SVGIG (reference sequence). The CDR3 sequence is 18 residues long. These data belong to a study of cytomegalovirus exposure and HLA in healthy donors. The PCR used 60 Vbeta and 13 Jbeta primers. Assay used: immunoSEQ multiplex PCR; TCRdb lists only in-frame clones, some missing. The sample records about 86,000 clones, about 85% being singletons. The V and J genes are TRBV30 and TRBJ2-2; TRBD2 matches at 9 bases. The origin of this receptor is a woman between 35 and 50 years old in good health and CMV-seropositive. The sequencing input was PBMCs. CDR3 protein: CAWTYNSGRRTNTGELFF. The DNA of the CDR3 is TGTGCCTGGACGTATAATAGCGGGAGAAGGACGAACACCGGGGAGCTGTTTTTT.